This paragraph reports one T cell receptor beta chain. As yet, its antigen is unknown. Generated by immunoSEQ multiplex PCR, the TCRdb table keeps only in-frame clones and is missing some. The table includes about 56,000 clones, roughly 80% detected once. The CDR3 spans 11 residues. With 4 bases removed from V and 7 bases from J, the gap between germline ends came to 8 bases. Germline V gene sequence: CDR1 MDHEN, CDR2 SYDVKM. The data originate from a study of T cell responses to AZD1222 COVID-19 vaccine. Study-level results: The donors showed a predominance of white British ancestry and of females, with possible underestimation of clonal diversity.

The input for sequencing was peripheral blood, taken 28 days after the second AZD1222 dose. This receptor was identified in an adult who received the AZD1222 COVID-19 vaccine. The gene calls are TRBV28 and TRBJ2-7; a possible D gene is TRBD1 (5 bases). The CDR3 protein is CASSSRGEQYF. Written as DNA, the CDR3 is TGTGCCAGCAGTTCAAGGGGAGAGCAGTACTTC.